This T cell receptor (beta chain) was captured in a study of T cells after yellow fever vaccination. Study results and caveats: After the booster, about 95% of CD4 and about nine tenths of CD8 primary-response clones were re-detected.

Trimming removed 2 bases at V and 5 bases at J, with 13 bases between. This CDR3 has 15 amino acids. Germline lookup yields CDR1 MNHNY and CDR2 SVGAGI (reference sequence). A universal primer site and UMIs were added as TCR cDNA was made by 5'RACE template switching. TCRdb re-called the 5' RACE reads with MiXCR, one entry per CDR3 protein. The sample holds around 300,000 distinct CDR3 sequences, approximately 4% seen once. As for this clonotype: Its antigen is not known.

This chain connects TRBV6-6 to TRBJ2-1, with TRBD1 as a possible D gene (5 bases). The receptor was isolated from a man aged 18 to 29 who received the YFV17D yellow fever vaccine. Here the sequenced sample was PBMCs, taken 5 days after the yellow fever booster vaccination. The CDR3 coding sequence is TGTGCCAGCAGTTACCGGGCAGGGATGCACAATGAGCAGTTCTTC. Its translation is CASSYRAGMHNEQFF.